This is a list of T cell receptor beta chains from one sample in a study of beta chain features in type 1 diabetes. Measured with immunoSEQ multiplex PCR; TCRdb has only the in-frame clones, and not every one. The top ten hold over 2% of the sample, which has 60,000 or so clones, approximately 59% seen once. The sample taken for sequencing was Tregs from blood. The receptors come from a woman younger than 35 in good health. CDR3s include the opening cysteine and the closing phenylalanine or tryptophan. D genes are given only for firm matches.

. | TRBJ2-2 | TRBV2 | TGTGCCAGCGTTAGGGAGAGGAGCACCGGGGAGCTGTTTTTT | CASVRERSTGELFF
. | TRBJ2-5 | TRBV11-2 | TGTGCCAGCCGGCTAGCATCGGAGACCCAGTACTTC | CASRLASETQYF
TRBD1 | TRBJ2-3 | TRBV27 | TGTGCCAGCATCGCCAGGGGGCTTGTCACAGATACGCAGTATTTT | CASIARGLVTDTQYF
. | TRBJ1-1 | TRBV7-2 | TGTGCCAGCAGCTGGGGGCCCACGACTGAAGCTTTCTTT | CASSWGPTTEAFF
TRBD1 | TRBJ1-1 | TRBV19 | TGTGCCAGTAGTTCCCAGGACAGGGCTGGGACTGAAGCTTTCTTT | CASSSQDRAGTEAFF
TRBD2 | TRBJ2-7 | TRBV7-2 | TGTGCCAGCAGCTTAAGGTTTACCAGCGGGGGTTACGAGCAGTACTTC | CASSLRFTSGGYEQYF
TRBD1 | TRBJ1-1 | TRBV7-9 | TGTGCCAGCAGCCCTCGGACAGGCCCGGGATTGGTGAACACTGAAGCTTTCTTT | CASSPRTGPGLVNTEAFF
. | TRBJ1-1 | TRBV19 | TGTGCCAGTAGAAAAGAGGGGGGGGGCCACACTGAAGCTTTCTTT | CASRKEGGGHTEAFF
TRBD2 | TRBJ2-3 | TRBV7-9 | TGTGCCAGCAGCTTAGGCCTAGCGGGGGGTCGCACAGATACGCAGTATTTT | CASSLGLAGGRTDTQYF
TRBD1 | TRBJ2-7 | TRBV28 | TGTGCCAGCACCCCAGGGGGTAGGGACTACGAGCAGTACTTC | CASTPGGRDYEQYF
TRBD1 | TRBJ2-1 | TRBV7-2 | TGTGCCAGCAGCGTAGTACAGGGGTACTCCTACAATGAGCAGTTCTTC | CASSVVQGYSYNEQFF
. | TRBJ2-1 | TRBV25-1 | TGTGCCAGCAGCCCAGCGGGCGGGCAATCCTACAATGAGCAGTTCTTC | CASSPAGGQSYNEQFF